What follows are 5 T cell receptor beta chains derived from one specimen sequenced in a study of CD8 T cells in ankylosing spondylitis (dated 2017 in TCRdb). Library preparation was by 5' RACE. The reads were generated on an Illumina HiSeq 2500. The raw public data were reprocessed by TCRdb itself: fastp quality trimming at Q25, MiXCR clonotype calling, in-frame beta chains only. Under each unique CDR3 protein, matching rows form one entry showing the most common genes and DNA. The sample has more than 300,000 distinct CDR3 sequences on record, under 14% of them singletons. Of the sample, roughly 9.2% falls within the top ten clones. The sequencing sample was made of blood, either unsorted or a sorted T cell fraction (not recorded which). The receptors here all came from a female donor with ankylosing spondylitis or in good health (not recorded which).

Comment on this clonotype: A much larger clone differs from this one at a single base, so this may be a read error. V gene TRBV4-1 combines with J gene TRBJ2-7; no reliable D call. The CDR3 runs to 14 residues. In germline, CDR1 is MGHRA, CDR2 YSYEKL. The CDR3 nucleotides are TGCGTCAGCAGCCAAGGTAGCATTACCCACGAGCAGTACTTC. Translating gives CVSSQGSITHEQYF.

This clonotype was counted between two and nine times. This sequence joins TRBV12-3 or TRBV12-4 and TRBJ1-2, with a possible D match to TRBD1 (5 bases). V was trimmed by 1 base and J by 8 bases, leaving 14 bases between them. The CDR3 has 14 residues. DNA for the CDR3: TGTGCCAGCAGTTTAGGTGGAACAGGACGCGGCTACACCTTC. Its translation: CASSLGGTGRGYTF.

This chain uses TRBV10-3 with TRBJ2-3; 7 nucleotides agree with TRBD2. V lost 2 bases to trimming and J lost 4 bases; unmatched junction nucleotides: 6. The V gene's germline CDR1 is ENHRY and CDR2 SYGVKD. The CDR3 sequence is 15 residues long. The CDR3 reads CAISEGSGRADTQYF. The CDR3 coding sequence is TGTGCCATCAGTGAGGGTTCAGGGAGGGCAGATACGCAGTATTTT.

This clonotype came up many times. The rearrangement joins TRBV20-1 to TRBJ2-1; 11 positions agree with TRBD2. Looked up from germline, CDR1 is DFQATT and CDR2 is SNEGSKA (reference sequence). J lost 5 bases, V lost 0 bases, and 6 bases had no gene match. The CDR3 has 16 amino acids. Written as DNA, the CDR3 is TGCAGTGCTAGAGATCCTTTAGCGGGAGGGAACAATGAGCAGTTCTTC. Protein product: CSARDPLAGGNNEQFF.

This clonotype was seen many times. This chain joins TRBV18 and TRBJ2-3; the D is unclear. V lost 2 bases and J 1 base, leaving 7 bases between the germline ends. The CDR3 covers 14 residues. Germline V gives CDR1 KGHSH, CDR2 LQKENI. This chain's CDR3 is CASSPKEGTDTQYF. CDR3 in DNA: TGTGCCAGCTCACCAAAGGAAGGCACAGATACGCAGTATTTT. Together with reference TRBV18 and TRBJ2-3, the CDR3 gives the full variable domain: NAGVMQNPRHLVRRRGQEARLRCSPMKGHSHVYWYRQLPEEGLKFMVYLQKENIIDESGMPKERFSAEFPKEGPSILRIQQVVRGDSAAYFCASSPKEGTDTQYFGPGTRLTVL.